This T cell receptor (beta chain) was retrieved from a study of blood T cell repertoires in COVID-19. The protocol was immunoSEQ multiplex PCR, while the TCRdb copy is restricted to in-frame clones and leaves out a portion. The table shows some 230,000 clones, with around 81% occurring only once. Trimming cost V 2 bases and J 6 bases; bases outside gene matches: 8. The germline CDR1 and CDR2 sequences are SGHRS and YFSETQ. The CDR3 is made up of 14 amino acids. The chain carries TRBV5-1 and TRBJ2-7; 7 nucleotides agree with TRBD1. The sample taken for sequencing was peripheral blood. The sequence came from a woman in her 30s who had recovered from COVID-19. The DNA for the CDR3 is TGCGCCAGCAGCTTATCAGGGGGAAATAGCGAGCAGTACTTC. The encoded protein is CASSLSGGNSEQYF.